These 13 T cell receptor beta chains were all obtained from the same sample, sequenced in a study of T-cell memory formation after mild COVID-19. A single record per CDR3 protein comes from TCRdb applying MiXCR to the 5' RACE reads. The sample holds 450,000 to 650,000 distinct CDR3 sequences, roughly 22% seen once. Material: PBMCs or a T cell subset sorted from them (not recorded which). These receptors all stem from an adult woman who had mild COVID-19 (a few samples of this study predate the infection). Cell type and time point are not known.

This chain joins TRBV19 and TRBJ2-2; D not resolved. The V gene lost 4 bases and the J gene lost 1 base, with 7 bases spanning the gap. Germline loops: CDR1 LNHDA, CDR2 SQIVND (reference sequence). The CDR3 spans 14 residues. CDR3 DNA: TGTGCCAGTAGTAGGGTGGGGAACACCGGGGAGCTGTTTTTT. Amino acid sequence: CASSRVGNTGELFF.

DNA of the CDR3: TGTGCCAGCAGCCCCTTCTCGGGACAGACCTACAATGAGCAGTTCTTC. Translating it yields CASSPFSGQTYNEQFF. The chain couples TRBV12-3 or TRBV12-4 to TRBJ2-1; 7 nucleotides match TRBD1. The CDR3 contains 16 residues. V was clipped by 6 bases and J by 2 bases; unmatched bases: 10.

This clonotype occurred a few times. The V and J genes are TRBV5-6 and TRBJ2-3; 8 nucleotides align to TRBD2. There are 14 residues in the CDR3. The germline V gene has CDR1 SGHDT and CDR2 YYEEEE. J was trimmed by 5 bases and V by 6 bases; bases with no gene match: 8. In nucleotides, the CDR3 is TGTGCCAGCACCCCGGGGGGGCTGGTAGATACGCAGTATTTT. Its translation: CASTPGGLVDTQYF.

The rearrangement uses TRBV5-4 and TRBJ1-2, with a weak D call TRBD1 (5 bases). V was trimmed by 0 bases and J by 5 bases, leaving 17 bases between them. This CDR3 has 16 residues. The germline gives CDR1 SGHNT, CDR2 YYREEE (reference sequence). Here the CDR3 DNA reads TGTGCCAGCAGCTTGGTGGGTGGGGCGTCCGGGTATGGCTACACCTTC. Its translation is CASSLVGGASGYGYTF.

This clonotype has more than one count but fewer than ten. The CDR3 protein is CASSVGGTYGYTF. As DNA, the CDR3 is TGTGCCAGCAGCGTAGGAGGCACCTATGGCTACACCTTC. The V and J genes are TRBV9 and TRBJ1-2; D not certain. Trimming left V 0 bases short and J 4 bases short, with 7 bases between. CDR1 is SGDLS, CDR2 YYNGEE, per germline. There are 13 residues in the CDR3.

This clonotype appeared a few times. This chain uses TRBV9 with TRBJ2-5; D possibly corresponds to TRBD1 (6 bases). Trimming took 0 bases from V and 5 from J, leaving 14 bases between them. The germline gives CDR1 SGDLS, CDR2 YYNGEE. CDR3 length: 15 residues. The CDR3 loop reads CASSVEGRGWETQYF. For the CDR3, the DNA is TGTGCCAGCAGCGTAGAAGGCAGGGGATGGGAGACCCAGTACTTC.

The gene calls are TRBV5-1 and TRBJ2-2; 7 bases match TRBD1. CDR3 size: 15 residues. V dropped 6 bases and J dropped 6; count of bases not matched to a gene: 11. Germline values: CDR1 SGHRS, CDR2 YFSETQ. The CDR3, as DNA: TGCGCCAGCAAGTCCGAGACAGGGTATCCCGGGGAGCTGTTTTTT. It is translated as CASKSETGYPGELFF. The full variable domain, rest sourced from reference TRBV5-1 and TRBJ2-2, is KAGVTQTPRYLIKTRGQQVTLSCSPISGHRSVSWYQQTPGQGLQFLFEYFSETQRNKGNFPGRFSGRQFSNSRSEMNVSTLELGDSALYLCASKSETGYPGELFFGEGSRLTVL.

The rearrangement joins TRBV18 to TRBJ2-7; perhaps D is TRBD1 or TRBD2 (5 bases each). This CDR3 is built from 19 residues. Germline-derived CDR1 and CDR2 are KGHSH and LQKENI. The V gene lost 4 bases and the J gene lost 4 bases, with 29 bases spanning the gap. CDR3 coding DNA: TGTGCCAGCTCACTTCGGTATTTTGGGACCCAGGGATCCCCATACGAGCAGTACTTC. Translation: CASSLRYFGTQGSPYEQYF. The whole variable domain, remainder taken from reference TRBV18 and TRBJ2-7, is NAGVMQNPRHLVRRRGQEARLRCSPMKGHSHVYWYRQLPEEGLKFMVYLQKENIIDESGMPKERFSAEFPKEGPSILRIQQVVRGDSAAYFCASSLRYFGTQGSPYEQYFGPGTRLTVT.

As regards this clonotype: The junction and the germline gene differ at one end; a read error may be behind it. This sequence joins TRBV6-5 and TRBJ2-5; D is possibly TRBD2 (5 bases). This CDR3 is built from 14 residues. Germline loops: CDR1 MNHEY, CDR2 SVGAGI. The CDR3 coding sequence is TGTGCAAGCAGTTACTCGTATTCGGGGGAGACCCAGTACTTC. Encoded protein: CASSYSYSGETQYF.

This clonotype was seen repeatedly, ten times or more. The CDR3 nucleotides are TGTGCCTGGAGTTCACAGACTCCGAACACTGAAGCTTTCTTT. It is translated as CAWSSQTPNTEAFF. The chain is built from TRBV30 and TRBJ1-1; D remains ambiguous. Trimming cost V 2 bases and J 1 base, with 11 bases left between them. Germline CDR1 GTSNPN, CDR2 SVGIG (reference sequence). The CDR3 sequence is 14 residues long.

This clonotype was observed a handful of times. The genes are TRBV15 and TRBJ2-3, with D tentatively TRBD2 (7 bases). The CDR3 totals 15 residues. Germline CDR1 is LNHNV and CDR2 is YYDKDF (reference sequence). The V and J ends lost 3 bases and 4 bases respectively, with 14 bases between them. The CDR3 DNA sequence: TGTGCCACCAGCAGGCGGGGGCAGAAGGCAGATACGCAGTATTTT. It translates to CATSRRGQKADTQYF.

This rearrangement joins TRBV7-9 to TRBJ2-1; a possible D gene is TRBD2 (7 bases). The CDR3 extends over 14 amino acids. Trimming cost V 1 base and J 7 bases, with 11 bases left between them. CDR1 is SEHNR, CDR2 FQNEAQ, per germline (reference sequence). CDR3 nucleotides: TGTGCCAGCAGCTTAGGCGGGGGCAAGAATGAGCAGTTCTTC. Translation gives CASSLGGGKNEQFF.

This clonotype has only a few counts. The rearrangement uses TRBV2 and TRBJ2-1, with TRBD1 matching over 8 bases. The CDR3 runs to 13 residues. Germline V gives CDR1 SNHLY, CDR2 FYNNEI. With 8 bases clipped from V and 3 bases from J, the junction kept 3 bases outside the gene matches. The CDR3 protein is CASEGTGYNEQFF. CDR3 nucleotides: TGTGCCAGCGAGGGGACAGGCTACAATGAGCAGTTCTTC.